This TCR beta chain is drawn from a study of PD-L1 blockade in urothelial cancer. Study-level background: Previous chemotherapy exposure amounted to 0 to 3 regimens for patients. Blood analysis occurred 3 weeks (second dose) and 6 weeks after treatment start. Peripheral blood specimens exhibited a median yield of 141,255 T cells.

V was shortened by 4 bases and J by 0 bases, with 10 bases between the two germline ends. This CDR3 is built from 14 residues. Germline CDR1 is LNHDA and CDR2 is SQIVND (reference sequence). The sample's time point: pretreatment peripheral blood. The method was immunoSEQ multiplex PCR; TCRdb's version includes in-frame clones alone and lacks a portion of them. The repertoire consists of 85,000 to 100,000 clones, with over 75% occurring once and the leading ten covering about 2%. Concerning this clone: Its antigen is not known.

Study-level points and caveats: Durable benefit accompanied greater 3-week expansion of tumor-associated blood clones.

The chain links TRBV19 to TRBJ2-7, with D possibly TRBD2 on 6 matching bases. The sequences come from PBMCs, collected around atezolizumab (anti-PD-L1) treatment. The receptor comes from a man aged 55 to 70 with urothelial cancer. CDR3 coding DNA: TGTGCCAGTAGTAGCGGGGCGAGCTCCTACGAGCAGTACTTC. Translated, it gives CASSSGASSYEQYF.